This T cell receptor beta chain comes out of a study of control samples from healthy donors and cancer patients. Germline lookup yields CDR1 SGHDT and CDR2 YYEEEE. V gave up 1 base and J gave up 7 bases, with 11 bases separating them. This CDR3 contains 13 residues. The method was immunoSEQ multiplex PCR; TCRdb's version includes in-frame clones alone and lacks a portion of them. Here the sample spans 150,000 to 200,000 clones, over 85% being singletons. This TCR came from a man younger than 45 in good health. The source material was blood. The gene calls are TRBV5-6 and TRBJ1-1; the D is unclear. For the CDR3, the DNA is TGTGCCAGCAGCTTGAAAAGCCCACGTGAAGCTTTCTTT. The encoded protein is CASSLKSPREAFF.